This paragraph covers one TCR beta chain sequence. The antigen it binds to is not known. Per-base quality was not reported, and no clone a single base away is much larger than it. These data come from a study of blood T cell repertoires in COVID-19 (dated by TCRdb to 2018 to 2020). Looking at the study overall: Collaborator samples came from the United States, Italy and Spain and covered acute and convalescent phases of COVID-19. The dataset comprised deeply sampled blood TCRbeta repertoires from subjects exposed to, actively infected with, or recovered from COVID-19. The material from the prospective study consisted of cDNA or gDNA derived from T cells, B-cell-depleted T cells, or PBMCs. Where available, HLA class I and class II types were obtained from metadata supplied by the sample provider rather than from assay-based typing. Samples came from the ongoing ImmuneRACE study (first 160 participants) plus 1,254 subjects from 6 global collaborators. A de-identified subject ID, COVID-19 status, age in years and sex were almost always included in the sample metadata. The repertoires were released in a freely available public database meant as a resource for research on the immune response to SARS-CoV-2. What the study reported, not specific to this receptor: Clinical and demographic metadata were provided uncurated, with the amount varying by source and participant.

Another Seattle source contributed samples from volunteer blood donors who had recovered from COVID-19. Collaborating institutions collected whole blood in K2EDTA tubes following their own protocols. Collaborator samples were shipped for TCRbeta analysis as frozen whole blood, isolated PBMCs, or DNA extracted from either sample type. After removal of 5 bases from V and 7 bases from J, the junction retains 6 bases not matched to a gene. The CDR3 sequence holds 15 residues, the cysteine and phenylalanine included. CDR3 DNA only is kept here, 45 bases in frame from base 1. Per the germline V gene (reference sequence), LGHDT is the CDR1 and YNNKEL is the CDR2. TCRbeta CDR3 regions were amplified from genomic DNA by means of the immunoSEQ Assay, a bias-controlled multiplex PCR. The study's own analysis went as follows. Nucleated cell counts per sample were estimated from amplification of reference gene primers within the assay. Sequence reads were collapsed and filtered to measure the absolute abundance of every unique TCRbeta CDR3 rearrangement. For each sample, productive Simpson clonality was calculated as the square root of Simpson's diversity index over productive rearrangements. TCRdb provides this immuneACCESS table in a form limited to in-frame rearrangements. Some clones are lacking; in checked studies, under half of them reflect an unresolved V gene, and why the rest are absent is not known. V and J calls and clone size follow that table, whereas D and trimming were derived from the DNA. The sample has some 160,000 clones on record, more than 75% of them singletons. Roughly 2% of the sample is taken by the ten largest.

The chain is assembled from TRBV3-1 (or the pseudogene TRBV3-2) and TRBJ2-1; 12 bases in between match TRBD2. Material for sequencing was peripheral blood. This TCR came from a middle-aged man who had recovered from COVID-19. The DNA reads as follows: TGTGCCAGCAGCTACTGGCTAGCGGGGGGGAATGAGCAGTTCTTC. The translation is CASSYWLAGGNEQFF.